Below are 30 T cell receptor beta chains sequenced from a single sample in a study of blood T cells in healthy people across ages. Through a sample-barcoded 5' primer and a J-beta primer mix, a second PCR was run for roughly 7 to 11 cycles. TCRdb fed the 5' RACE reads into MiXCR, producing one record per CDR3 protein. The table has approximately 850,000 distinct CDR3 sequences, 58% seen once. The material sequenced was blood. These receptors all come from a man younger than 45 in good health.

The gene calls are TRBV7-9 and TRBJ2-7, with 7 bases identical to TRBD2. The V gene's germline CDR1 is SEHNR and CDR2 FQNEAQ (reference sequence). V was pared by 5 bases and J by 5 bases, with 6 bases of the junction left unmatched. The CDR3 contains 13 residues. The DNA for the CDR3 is TGTGCCAGCAGCCCTAGCGGAGCGGACGAGCAGTACTTC. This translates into CASSPSGADEQYF. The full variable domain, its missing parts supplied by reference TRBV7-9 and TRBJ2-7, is DTGVSQNPRHKITKRGQNVTFRCDPISEHNRLYWYRQTLGQGPEFLTYFQNEAQLEKSRLLSDRFSAERPKGSFSTLEIQRTEQGDSAMYLCASSPSGADEQYFGPGTRLTVT.

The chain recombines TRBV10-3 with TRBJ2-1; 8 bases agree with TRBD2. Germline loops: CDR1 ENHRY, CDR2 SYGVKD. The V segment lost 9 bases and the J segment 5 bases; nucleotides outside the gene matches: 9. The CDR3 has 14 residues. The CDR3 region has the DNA TGTGCCATTTTCCGGGGGGGCGAAAACAATGAGCAGTTCTTC. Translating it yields CAIFRGGENNEQFF.

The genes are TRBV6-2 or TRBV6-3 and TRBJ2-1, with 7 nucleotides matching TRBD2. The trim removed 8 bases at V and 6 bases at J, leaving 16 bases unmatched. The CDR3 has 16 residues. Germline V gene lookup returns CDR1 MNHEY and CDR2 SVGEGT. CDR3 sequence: CASSVGGKAFRNEQFF. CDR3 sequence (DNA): TGTGCCAGCTCCGTGGGGGGGAAGGCGTTTCGCAATGAGCAGTTCTTC.

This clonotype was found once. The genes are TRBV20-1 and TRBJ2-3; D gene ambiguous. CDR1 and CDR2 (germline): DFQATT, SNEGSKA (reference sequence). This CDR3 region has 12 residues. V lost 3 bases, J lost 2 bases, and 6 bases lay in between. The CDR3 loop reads CSARFLTDTQYF. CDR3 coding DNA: TGCAGTGCTAGGTTCCTCACAGATACGCAGTATTTT.

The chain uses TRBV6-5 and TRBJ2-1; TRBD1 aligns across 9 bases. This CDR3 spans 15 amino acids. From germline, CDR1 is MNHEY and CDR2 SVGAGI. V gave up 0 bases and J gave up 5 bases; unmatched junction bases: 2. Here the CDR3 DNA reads TGTGCCAGCAGTTACTCACAGGGGGCTCACAATGAGCAGTTCTTC. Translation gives CASSYSQGAHNEQFF.

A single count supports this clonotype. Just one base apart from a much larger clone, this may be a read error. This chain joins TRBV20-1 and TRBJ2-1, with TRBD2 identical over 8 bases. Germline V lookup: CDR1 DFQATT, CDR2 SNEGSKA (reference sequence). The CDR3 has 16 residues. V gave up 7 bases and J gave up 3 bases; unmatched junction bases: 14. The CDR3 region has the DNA TGCAGTGTCTCCCCCCGGGAGGGCCTGGTCTACAATGAGCAGTTCTTC. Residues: CSVSPREGLVYNEQFF.

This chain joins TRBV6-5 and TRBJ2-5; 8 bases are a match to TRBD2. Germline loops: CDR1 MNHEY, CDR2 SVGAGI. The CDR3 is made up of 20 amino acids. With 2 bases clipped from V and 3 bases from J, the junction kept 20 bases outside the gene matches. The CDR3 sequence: CASSYGVVGGRLSLEETQYF. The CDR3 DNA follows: TGTGCCAGCAGTTACGGGGTAGTGGGCGGGAGGTTGAGTTTGGAAGAGACCCAGTACTTC.

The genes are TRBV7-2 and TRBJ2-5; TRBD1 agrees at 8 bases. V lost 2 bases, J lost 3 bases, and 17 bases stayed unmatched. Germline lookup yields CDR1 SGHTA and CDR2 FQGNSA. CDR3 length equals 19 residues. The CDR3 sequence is CASSLTARRTGWHKETQYF. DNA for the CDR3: TGTGCCAGCAGCTTAACTGCCCGCCGGACAGGGTGGCATAAAGAGACCCAGTACTTC.

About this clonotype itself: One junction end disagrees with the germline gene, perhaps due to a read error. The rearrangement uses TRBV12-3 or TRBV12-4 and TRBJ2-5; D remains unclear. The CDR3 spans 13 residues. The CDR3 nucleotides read TGTGTCAGCAGTAGCCCGTTCCGAGAGACCCAGTACTTC. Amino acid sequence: CVSSSPFRETQYF.

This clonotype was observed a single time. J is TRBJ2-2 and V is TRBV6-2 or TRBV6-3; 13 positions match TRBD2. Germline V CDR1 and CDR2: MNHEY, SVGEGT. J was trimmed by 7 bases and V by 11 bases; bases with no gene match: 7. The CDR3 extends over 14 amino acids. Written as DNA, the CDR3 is TGTGCCGGTAGGACTAGCGGGAGTCACGGGGAGCTGTTTTTT. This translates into CAGRTSGSHGELFF.

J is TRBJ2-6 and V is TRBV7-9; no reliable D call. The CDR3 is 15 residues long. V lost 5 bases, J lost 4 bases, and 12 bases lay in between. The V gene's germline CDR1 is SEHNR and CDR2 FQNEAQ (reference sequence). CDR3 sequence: CASSLEGLGANVLTF. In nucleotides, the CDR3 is TGTGCCAGCAGCCTTGAAGGGCTCGGGGCCAACGTCCTGACTTTC.

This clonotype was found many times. The CDR3 sequence: CASSEYRMSIQYF. The CDR3 bases are TGTGCCAGCAGTGAATATCGAATGTCGATTCAGTACTTC. This sequence joins TRBV2 and TRBJ2-4; D uncertain. Trimming pared 2 bases from V and 10 bases from J, leaving 12 bases between. The CDR3 is 13 amino acids. CDR1 is SNHLY, CDR2 FYNNEI, per germline. The entire variable domain, with the rest obtained from reference TRBV2 and TRBJ2-4, is as follows: EPEVTQTPSHQVTQMGQEVILRCVPISNHLYFYWYRQILGQKVEFLVSFYNNEISEKSEIFDDQFSVERPDGSNFTLKIRSTKLEDSAMYFCASSEYRMSIQYFGAGTRLSVL.

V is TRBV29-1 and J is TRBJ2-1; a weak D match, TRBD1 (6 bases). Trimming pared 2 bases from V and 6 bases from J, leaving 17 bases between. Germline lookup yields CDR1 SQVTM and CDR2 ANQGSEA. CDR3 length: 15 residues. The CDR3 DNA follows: TGCAGCGTTGAAATGGGGCAGGGGAAAGTCAATGAGCAGTTCTTC. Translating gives CSVEMGQGKVNEQFF.

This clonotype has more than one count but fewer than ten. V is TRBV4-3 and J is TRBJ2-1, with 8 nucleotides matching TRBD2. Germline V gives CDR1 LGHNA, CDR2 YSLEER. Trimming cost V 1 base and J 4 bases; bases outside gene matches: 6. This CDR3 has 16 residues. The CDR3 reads CASSQGVAGSYNEQFF. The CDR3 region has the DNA TGCGCCAGCAGCCAAGGGGTAGCGGGATCATACAATGAGCAGTTCTTC.

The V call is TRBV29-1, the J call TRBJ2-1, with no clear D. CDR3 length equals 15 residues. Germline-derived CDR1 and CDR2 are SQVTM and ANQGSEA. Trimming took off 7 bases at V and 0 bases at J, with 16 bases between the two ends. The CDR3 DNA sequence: TGCAGCGCCCGTCTCGGCACCGGCTCCTACAATGAGCAGTTCTTC. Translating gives CSARLGTGSYNEQFF.

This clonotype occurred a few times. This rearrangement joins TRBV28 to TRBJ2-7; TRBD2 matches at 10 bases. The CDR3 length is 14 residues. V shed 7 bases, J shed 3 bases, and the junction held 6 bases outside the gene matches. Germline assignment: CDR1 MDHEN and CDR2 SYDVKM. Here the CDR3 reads CASKLAGEGYEQYF. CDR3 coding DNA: TGTGCCAGCAAGCTAGCGGGAGAGGGCTACGAGCAGTACTTC.

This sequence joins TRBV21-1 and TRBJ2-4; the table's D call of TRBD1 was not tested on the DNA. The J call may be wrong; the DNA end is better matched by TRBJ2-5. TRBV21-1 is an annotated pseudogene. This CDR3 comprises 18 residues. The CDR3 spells CASSPTATGDATKETQYF. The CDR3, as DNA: TGTGCCAGCAGTCCCACTGCAACAGGGGACGCCACCAAAGAGACCCAGTACTTC.

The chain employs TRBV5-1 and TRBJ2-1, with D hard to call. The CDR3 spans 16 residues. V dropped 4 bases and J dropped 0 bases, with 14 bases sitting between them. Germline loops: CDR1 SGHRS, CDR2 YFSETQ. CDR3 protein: CASSNRLSSSYNEQFF. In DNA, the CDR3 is TGCGCCAGCAGCAACCGACTCTCTAGCTCCTACAATGAGCAGTTCTTC.

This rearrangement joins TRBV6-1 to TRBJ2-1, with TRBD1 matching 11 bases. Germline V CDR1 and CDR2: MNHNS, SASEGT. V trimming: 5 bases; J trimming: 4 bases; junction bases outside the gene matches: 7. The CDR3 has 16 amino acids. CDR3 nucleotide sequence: TGTGCCAGCAGTTTTTACGGGACAGGGGGTTACAATGAGCAGTTCTTC. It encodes CASSFYGTGGYNEQFF.

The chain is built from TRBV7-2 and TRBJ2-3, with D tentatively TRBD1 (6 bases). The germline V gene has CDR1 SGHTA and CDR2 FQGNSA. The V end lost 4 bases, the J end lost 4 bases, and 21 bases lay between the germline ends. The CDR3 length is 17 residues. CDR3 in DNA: TGTGCCAGCAGCTCACGGTCCCGGGGACAACGGGCAGATACGCAGTATTTT. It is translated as CASSSRSRGQRADTQYF.

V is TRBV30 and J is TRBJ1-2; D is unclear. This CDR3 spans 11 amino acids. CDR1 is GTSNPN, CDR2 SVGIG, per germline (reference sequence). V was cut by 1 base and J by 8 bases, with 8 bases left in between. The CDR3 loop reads CAWSAGSGYTF. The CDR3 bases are TGTGCCTGGAGTGCCGGTAGCGGCTACACCTTC.

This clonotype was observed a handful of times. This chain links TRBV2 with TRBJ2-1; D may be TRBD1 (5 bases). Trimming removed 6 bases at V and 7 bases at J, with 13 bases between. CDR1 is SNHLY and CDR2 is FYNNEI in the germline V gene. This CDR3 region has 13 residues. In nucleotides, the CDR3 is TGTGCCAGCAGGACTGACAAGGGGAATGAGCAGTTCTTC. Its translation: CASRTDKGNEQFF.

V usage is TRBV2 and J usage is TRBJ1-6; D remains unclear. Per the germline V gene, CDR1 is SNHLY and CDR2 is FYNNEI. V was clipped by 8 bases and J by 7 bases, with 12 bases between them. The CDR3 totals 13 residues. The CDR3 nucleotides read TGTGCCAGCCAAGGGCAGGAAAATTCACCCCTCCACTTT. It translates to CASQGQENSPLHF. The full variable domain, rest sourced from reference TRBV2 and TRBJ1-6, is EPEVTQTPSHQVTQMGQEVILRCVPISNHLYFYWYRQILGQKVEFLVSFYNNEISEKSEIFDDQFSVERPDGSNFTLKIRSTKLEDSAMYFCASQGQENSPLHFGNGTRLTVT.

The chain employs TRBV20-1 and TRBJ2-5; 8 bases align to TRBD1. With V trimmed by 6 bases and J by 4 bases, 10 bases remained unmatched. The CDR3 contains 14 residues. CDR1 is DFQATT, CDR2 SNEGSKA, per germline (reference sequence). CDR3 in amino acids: CSADVPGQVETQYF. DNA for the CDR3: TGCAGTGCGGACGTACCGGGACAGGTAGAGACCCAGTACTTC.

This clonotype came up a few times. The CDR3 here is CASRTGTPNDEGYTF. CDR3 bases: TGTGCCAGCAGGACCGGGACACCAAATGATGAGGGCTACACCTTC. The chain couples TRBV12-3 or TRBV12-4 to TRBJ1-2; tentatively, D is TRBD1 (6 bases). The CDR3 is 15 residues long. The ends were cut back, 6 bases at V and 8 bases at J, with 22 bases in the middle.

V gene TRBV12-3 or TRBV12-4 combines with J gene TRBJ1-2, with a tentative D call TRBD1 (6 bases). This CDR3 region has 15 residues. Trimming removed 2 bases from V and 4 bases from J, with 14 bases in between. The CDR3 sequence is CASSLSQGSTYGYTF. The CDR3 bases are TGTGCCAGCAGTTTATCACAGGGATCGACCTATGGCTACACCTTC.

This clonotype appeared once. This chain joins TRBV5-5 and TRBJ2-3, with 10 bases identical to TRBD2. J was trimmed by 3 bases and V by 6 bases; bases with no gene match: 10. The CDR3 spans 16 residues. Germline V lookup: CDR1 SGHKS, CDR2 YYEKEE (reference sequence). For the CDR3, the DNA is TGTGCCAGCATCCACGCCGCTAGCGGGGGAACAGATACGCAGTATTTT. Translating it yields CASIHAASGGTDTQYF.

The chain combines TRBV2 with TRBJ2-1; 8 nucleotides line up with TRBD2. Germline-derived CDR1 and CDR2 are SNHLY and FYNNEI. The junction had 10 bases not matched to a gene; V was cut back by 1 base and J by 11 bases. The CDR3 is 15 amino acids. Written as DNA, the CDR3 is TGTGCCAGCAGTGAAGGGACTAGCTCGTCTCCGAAGCAGTTCTTC. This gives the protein CASSEGTSSSPKQFF.

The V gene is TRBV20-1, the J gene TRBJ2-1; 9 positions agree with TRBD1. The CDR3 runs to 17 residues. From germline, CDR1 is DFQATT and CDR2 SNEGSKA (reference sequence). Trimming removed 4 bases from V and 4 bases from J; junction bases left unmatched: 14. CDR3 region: CSAKGPGLTGGYNEQFF. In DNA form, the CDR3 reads TGCAGTGCTAAAGGCCCTGGCTTGACAGGGGGGTACAATGAGCAGTTCTTC.

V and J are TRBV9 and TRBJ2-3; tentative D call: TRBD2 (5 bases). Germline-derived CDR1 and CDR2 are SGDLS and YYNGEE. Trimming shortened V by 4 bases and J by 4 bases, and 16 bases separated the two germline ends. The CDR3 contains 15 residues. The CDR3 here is CASSPRPGSADTQYF. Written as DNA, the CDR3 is TGTGCCAGCAGCCCTAGGCCGGGGAGCGCAGATACGCAGTATTTT.